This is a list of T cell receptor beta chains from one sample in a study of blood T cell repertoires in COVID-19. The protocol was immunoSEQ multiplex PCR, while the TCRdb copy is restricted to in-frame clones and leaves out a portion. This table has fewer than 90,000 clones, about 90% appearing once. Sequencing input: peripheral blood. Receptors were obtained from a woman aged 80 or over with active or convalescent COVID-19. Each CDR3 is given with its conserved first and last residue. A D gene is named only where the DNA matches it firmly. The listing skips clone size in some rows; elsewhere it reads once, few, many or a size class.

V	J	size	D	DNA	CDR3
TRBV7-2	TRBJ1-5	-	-	TGTGCCAGCAGCCCCCGGGTAACAAATCAGCCCCAGCATTTT	CASSPRVTNQPQHF
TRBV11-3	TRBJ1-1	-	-	TGTGCCAGCAGCCTATTGACGGAGACTGAAGCTTTCTTT	CASSLLTETEAFF
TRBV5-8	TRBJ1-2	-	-	TGTGCCAGCAGCTTAGGGATGAGGCGGGGTGAGGTTTATGGCTACACCTTC	CASSLGMRRGEVYGYTF
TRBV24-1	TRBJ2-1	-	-	TGTGCCACCAGTGAGTATAGCGGTCCCTACAATGAGCAGTTCTTC	CATSEYSGPYNEQFF
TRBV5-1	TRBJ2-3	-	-	TGCGCCAGCAGCTTTGCCCGCGGGGGCACAGATACGCAGTATTTT	CASSFARGGTDTQYF
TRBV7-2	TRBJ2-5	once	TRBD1	TGTGCCAGCAGCTCGACAGGGAACCAAGAGACCCAGTACTTC	CASSSTGNQETQYF
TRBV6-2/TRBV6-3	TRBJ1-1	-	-	TGTGCCAGCAGTTCCCCTGGGGGGGCTGCTTTCTTT	CASSSPGGAAFF
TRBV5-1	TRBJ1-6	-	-	TGCGCCAGCAGCTTGACGGGTAATTCACCCCTCCACTTT	CASSLTGNSPLHF
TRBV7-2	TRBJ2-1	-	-	TGTGCCAGCAGCTTAGACCTAGATACTGAGCAGTTCTTC	CASSLDLDTEQFF
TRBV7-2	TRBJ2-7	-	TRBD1	TGTGCCAGCAGCTTACCGTCAGGGGGTGGGTCCGAGCAGTACTTC	CASSLPSGGGSEQYF
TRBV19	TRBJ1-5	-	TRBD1	TGTGCCAGTAGTACCCAGGGACAGGGGATTTCTCAGCCCCAGCATTTT	CASSTQGQGISQPQHF
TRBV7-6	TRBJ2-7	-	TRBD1	TGTGCCAGCAGGAGCCCCGGACAGGGGGTTCCCTACGAGCAGTACTTC	CASRSPGQGVPYEQYF
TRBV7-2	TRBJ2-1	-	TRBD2	TGTGCCAGCAGCTTAAGGGTAAGGGAGGGCAATGAGCAGTTCTTC	CASSLRVREGNEQFF
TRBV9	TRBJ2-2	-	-	TGTGCCAGCAGCGTAGTGGCGGGGAACACCGGGGAGCTGTTTTTT	CASSVVAGNTGELFF
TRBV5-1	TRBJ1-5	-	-	TGCGCCAGCAGCGACCATCCCGGGGATCAGCCCCAGCATTTT	CASSDHPGDQPQHF
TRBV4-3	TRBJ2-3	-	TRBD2	TGCGCCAGCAGCTTTAGCGGGAACACAGATACGCAGTATTTT	CASSFSGNTDTQYF
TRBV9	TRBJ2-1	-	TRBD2	TGTGCCAGCAGCCCGGGACTAGCTGAAAGCTCCTACAATGAGCAGTTCTTC	CASSPGLAESSYNEQFF